This T cell receptor beta chain was documented in a study of OX40 agonist ivuxolimab in advanced cancers. Overall study: Two cutaneous melanoma patients and one hepatocellular carcinoma patient, three in all, had partial responses.

Study-wide results and limits: At doses 0.1 to 3.0 mg/kg, CD4+ and CD8+ clones expanded.

Repertoires were generated with immunoSEQ multiplex PCR, while TCRdb's copy carries only in-frame clones and drops some. The sample carries 70,000 or so clones, roughly 88% recorded once. CDR3 length: 15 residues. Germline V gene lookup returns CDR1 SGHRS and CDR2 YFSETQ. Trimming stripped 0 bases from V and 3 bases from J, with 10 bases between. Autoimmune disease history or systemic immunosuppression disqualified patients. As for this clone: Its antigen is unidentified.

Material: CD4+ or CD8+ T cells sorted from blood, obtained in a trial of the OX40 agonist ivuxolimab. The receptor's source is an adult with an advanced solid tumor such as melanoma, head and neck, liver or kidney cancer. The gene calls are TRBV5-1 and TRBJ2-1; D unclear. The DNA for the CDR3 is TGCGCCAGCAGCTTGGGTCAGGTAGGCTACAATGAGCAGTTCTTC. It encodes CASSLGQVGYNEQFF.